Shown below are 6 T cell receptor beta chains from a single sample sequenced in a study of blood T cells in healthy people across ages. A second PCR of roughly 7 to 11 cycles used a sample-barcoded 5' primer and a J-beta primer mix. TCRdb recomputed calls from the 5' RACE reads with MiXCR, one row per CDR3 protein. The sample shows hundreds of thousands of distinct CDR3 sequences, about 24% of them seen only once. The sequenced sample was blood. These receptors were obtained from a man aged 65 to 85 in good health.

As DNA, the CDR3 is TGTGCCAGCGGTCTGGGTGCAGATACGCAGTATTTT. The encoded protein is CASGLGADTQYF. V usage is TRBV6-2 or TRBV6-3 and J usage is TRBJ2-3; unclear D gene. Germline V gives CDR1 MNHEY, CDR2 SVGEGT. The CDR3 has 12 amino acids. Trimming removed 8 bases from V and 4 bases from J, with 10 bases in between.

The table lists this clonotype with a few counts. One end of the junction does not line up with germline, which may come from a read error. The V call is TRBV20-1, the J call TRBJ2-1, with TRBD2 matching 10 bases. Matching the DNA end better, TRBJ2-5 makes the J call doubtful. Germline CDR1 DFQATT, CDR2 SNEGSKA (reference sequence). CDR3 size: 14 residues. In nucleotides, the CDR3 is TGCAGTGCCATGGCTAGCGGGGGACAAGGGACCCAGTACTTC. As protein: CSAMASGGQGTQYF.

The rearrangement links TRBV20-1 to TRBJ2-7; the match to TRBD1 covers 9 bases. Germline CDR1 is DFQATT and CDR2 is SNEGSKA (reference sequence). The junction had 6 bases not matched to a gene; V was cut back by 1 base and J by 2 bases. CDR3 length equals 15 residues. The CDR3 DNA follows: TGCAGTGCTAGAGCCCCGGGACAGGGAACCTACGAGCAGTACTTC. Translation gives CSARAPGQGTYEQYF.

This clonotype occurred a few times. The DNA for the CDR3 is TGTGCCAGCAGCTTAGGCCCGGGCCTCTTCACCGGGGAGCTGTTTTTT. As protein: CASSLGPGLFTGELFF. The chain uses TRBV7-2 and TRBJ2-2; D gene uncertain. This CDR3 is 16 amino acids long. From germline, CDR1 is SGHTA and CDR2 FQGNSA. Trimming shortened V by 1 base and J by 4 bases, and 13 bases separated the two germline ends.

This clonotype was seen a handful of times. V is TRBV29-1 and J is TRBJ1-5, with D tentatively TRBD1 (5 bases). The CDR3 contains 12 residues. Germline V gene sequence: CDR1 SQVTM, CDR2 ANQGSEA. With 5 bases removed from V and 5 bases from J, the gap between germline ends came to 10 bases. The CDR3 bases are TGCAGCGTTCGTCAGGGAGATCAGCCCCAGCATTTT. It specifies CSVRQGDQPQHF. The full variable domain, in which reference TRBV29-1 and TRBJ1-5 provide the parts outside the CDR3, is SAVISQKPSRDICQRGTSLTIQCQVDSQVTMMFWYRQQPGQSLTLIATANQGSEATYESGFVIDKFPISRPNLTFSTLTVSNMSPEDSSIYLCSVRQGDQPQHFGDGTRLSIL.

The chain uses TRBV30 and TRBJ2-3; 7 nucleotides align to TRBD2. The CDR3 has 14 residues. With 4 bases clipped from V and 0 bases from J, the junction kept 4 bases outside the gene matches. Germline loops: CDR1 GTSNPN, CDR2 SVGIG (reference sequence). The CDR3 protein is CAWTSGQSTDTQYF. The CDR3 region has the DNA TGTGCCTGGACTAGCGGCCAAAGCACAGATACGCAGTATTTT.